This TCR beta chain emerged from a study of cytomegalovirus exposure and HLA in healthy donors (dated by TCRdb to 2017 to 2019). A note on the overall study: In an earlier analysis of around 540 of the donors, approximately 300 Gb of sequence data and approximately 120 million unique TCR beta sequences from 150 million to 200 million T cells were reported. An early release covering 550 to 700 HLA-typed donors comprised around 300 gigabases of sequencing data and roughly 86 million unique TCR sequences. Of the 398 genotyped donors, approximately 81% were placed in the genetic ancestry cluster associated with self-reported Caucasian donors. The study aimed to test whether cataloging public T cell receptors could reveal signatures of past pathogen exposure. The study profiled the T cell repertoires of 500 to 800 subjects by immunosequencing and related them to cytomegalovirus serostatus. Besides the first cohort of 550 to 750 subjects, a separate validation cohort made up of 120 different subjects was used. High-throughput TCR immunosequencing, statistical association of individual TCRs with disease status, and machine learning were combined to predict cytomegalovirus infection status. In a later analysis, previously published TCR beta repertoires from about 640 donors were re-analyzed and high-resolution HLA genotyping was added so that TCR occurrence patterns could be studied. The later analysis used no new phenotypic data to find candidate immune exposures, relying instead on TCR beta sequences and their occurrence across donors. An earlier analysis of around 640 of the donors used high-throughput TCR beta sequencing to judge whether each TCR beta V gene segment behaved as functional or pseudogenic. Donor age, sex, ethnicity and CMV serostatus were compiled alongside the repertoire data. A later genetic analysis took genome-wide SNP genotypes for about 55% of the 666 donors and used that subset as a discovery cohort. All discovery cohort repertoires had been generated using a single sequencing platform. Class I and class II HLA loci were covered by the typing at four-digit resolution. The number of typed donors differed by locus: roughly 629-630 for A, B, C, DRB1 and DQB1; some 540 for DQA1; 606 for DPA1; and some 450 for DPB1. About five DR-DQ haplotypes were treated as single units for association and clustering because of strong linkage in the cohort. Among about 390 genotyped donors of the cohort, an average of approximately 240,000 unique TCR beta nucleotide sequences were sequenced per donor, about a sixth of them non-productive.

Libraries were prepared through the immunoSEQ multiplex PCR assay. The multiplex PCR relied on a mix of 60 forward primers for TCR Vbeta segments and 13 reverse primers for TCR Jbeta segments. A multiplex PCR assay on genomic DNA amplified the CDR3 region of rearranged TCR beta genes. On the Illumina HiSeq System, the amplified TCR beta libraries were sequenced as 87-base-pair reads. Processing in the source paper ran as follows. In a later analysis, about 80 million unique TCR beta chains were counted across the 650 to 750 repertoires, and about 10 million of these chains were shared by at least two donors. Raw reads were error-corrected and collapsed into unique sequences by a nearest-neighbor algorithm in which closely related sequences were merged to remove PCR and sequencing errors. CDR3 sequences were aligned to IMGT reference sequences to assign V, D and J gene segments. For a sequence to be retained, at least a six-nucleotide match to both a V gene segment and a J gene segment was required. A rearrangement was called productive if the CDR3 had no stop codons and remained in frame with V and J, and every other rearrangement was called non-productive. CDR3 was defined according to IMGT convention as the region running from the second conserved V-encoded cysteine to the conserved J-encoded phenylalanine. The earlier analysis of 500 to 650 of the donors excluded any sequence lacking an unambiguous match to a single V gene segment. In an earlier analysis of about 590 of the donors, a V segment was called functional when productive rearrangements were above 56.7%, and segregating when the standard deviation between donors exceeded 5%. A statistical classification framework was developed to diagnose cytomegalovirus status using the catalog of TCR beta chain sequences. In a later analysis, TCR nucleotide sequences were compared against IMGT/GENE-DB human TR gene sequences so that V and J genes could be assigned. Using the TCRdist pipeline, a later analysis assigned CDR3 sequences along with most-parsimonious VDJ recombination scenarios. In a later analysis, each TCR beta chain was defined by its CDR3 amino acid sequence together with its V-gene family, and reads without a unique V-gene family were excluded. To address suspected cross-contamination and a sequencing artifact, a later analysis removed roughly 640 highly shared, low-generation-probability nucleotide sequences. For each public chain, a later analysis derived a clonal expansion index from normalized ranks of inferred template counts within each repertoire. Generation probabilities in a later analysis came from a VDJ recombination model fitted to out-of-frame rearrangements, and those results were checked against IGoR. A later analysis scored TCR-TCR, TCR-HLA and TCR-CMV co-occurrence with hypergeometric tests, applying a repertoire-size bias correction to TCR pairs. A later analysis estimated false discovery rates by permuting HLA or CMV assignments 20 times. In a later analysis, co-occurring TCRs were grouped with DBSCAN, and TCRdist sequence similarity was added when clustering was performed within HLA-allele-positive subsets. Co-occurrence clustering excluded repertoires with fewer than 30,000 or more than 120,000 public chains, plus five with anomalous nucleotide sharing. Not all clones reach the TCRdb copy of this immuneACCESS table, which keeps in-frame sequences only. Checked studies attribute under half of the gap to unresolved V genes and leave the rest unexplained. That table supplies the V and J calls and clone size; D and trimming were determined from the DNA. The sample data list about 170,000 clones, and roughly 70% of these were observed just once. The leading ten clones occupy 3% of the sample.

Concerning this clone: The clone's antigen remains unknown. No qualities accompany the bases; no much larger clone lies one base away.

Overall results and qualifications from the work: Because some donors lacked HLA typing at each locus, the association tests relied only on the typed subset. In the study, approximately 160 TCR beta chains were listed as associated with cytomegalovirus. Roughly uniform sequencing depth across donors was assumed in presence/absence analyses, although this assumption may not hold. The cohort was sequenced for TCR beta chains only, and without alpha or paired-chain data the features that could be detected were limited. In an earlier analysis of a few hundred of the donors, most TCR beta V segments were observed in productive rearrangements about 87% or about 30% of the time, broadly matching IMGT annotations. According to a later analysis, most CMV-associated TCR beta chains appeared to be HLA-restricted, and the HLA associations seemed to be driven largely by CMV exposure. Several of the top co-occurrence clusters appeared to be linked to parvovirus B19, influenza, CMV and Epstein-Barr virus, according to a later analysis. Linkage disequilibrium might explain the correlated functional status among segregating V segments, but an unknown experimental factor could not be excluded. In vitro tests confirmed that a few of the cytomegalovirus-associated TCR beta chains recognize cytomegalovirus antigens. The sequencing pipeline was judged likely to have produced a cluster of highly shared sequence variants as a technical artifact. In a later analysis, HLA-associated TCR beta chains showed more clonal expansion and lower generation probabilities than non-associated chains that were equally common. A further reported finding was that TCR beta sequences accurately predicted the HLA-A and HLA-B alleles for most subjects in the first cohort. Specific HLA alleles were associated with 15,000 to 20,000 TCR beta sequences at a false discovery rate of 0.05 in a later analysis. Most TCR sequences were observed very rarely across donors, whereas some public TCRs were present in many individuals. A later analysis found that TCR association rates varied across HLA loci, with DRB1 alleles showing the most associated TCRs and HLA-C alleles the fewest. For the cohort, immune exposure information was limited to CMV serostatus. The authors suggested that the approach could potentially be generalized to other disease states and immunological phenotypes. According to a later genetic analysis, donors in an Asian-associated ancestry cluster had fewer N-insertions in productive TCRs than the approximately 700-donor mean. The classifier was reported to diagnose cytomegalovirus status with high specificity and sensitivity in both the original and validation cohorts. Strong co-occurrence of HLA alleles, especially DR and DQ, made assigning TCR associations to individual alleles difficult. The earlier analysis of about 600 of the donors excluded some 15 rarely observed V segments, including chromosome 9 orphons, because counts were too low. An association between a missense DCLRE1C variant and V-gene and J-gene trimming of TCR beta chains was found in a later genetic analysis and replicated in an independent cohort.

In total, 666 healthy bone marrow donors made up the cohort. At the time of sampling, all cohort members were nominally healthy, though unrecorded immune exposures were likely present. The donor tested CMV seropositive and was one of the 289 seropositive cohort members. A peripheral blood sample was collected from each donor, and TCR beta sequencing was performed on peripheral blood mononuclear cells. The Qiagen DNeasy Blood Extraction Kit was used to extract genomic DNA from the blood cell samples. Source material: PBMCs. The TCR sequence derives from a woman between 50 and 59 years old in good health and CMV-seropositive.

The CDR3: CASSLTLLAGGSYNEQFF. The bases read TGTGCCAGCAGCTTGACATTGTTGGCGGGGGGGTCCTACAATGAGCAGTTCTTC. The rearrangement joined TRBV5-6 to TRBJ2-1, and 9 junction bases match TRBD2. The CDR3 numbers 18 residues from cysteine through phenylalanine. The entry retains the CDR3 DNA only, 54 bases that are in frame from base 1. CDR1 SGHDT and CDR2 YYEEEE were looked up in the germline V gene. Relative to germline, V is missing 1 base and J is missing 1 base, with 9 bases of the junction outside any gene match.